Shown below are 5 T cell receptor beta chains from a single sample sequenced in a study of blood T cell repertoires in COVID-19. The method was immunoSEQ multiplex PCR; TCRdb's version includes in-frame clones alone and lacks a portion of them. The sample holds 200,000 to 250,000 clones, nearly 90% seen once. The sample consisted of PBMCs or T cells enriched from blood (not recorded which). These receptor sequences come from a man under 40 who had recovered from COVID-19.

This chain connects TRBV21-1 to TRBJ2-7; the tabulated D call, TRBD2, remains unverified against the DNA. TRBV21-1 is designated a pseudogene. The CDR3 runs to 20 residues. The chain's CDR3 is CASSTNPGLAGGPFSYEQYF. CDR3 nucleotides: TGTGCCAGCAGCACCAACCCGGGACTAGCGGGGGGGCCTTTCTCCTACGAGCAGTACTTC.

V usage is TRBV3-1 (or the pseudogene TRBV3-2) and J usage is TRBJ2-1; possible D gene TRBD2, 5 bases. Germline CDR1 and CDR2: LGHDT and YNNKEL (reference sequence). This CDR3 is built from 14 residues. Trimming pared 1 base from V and 10 bases from J, leaving 14 bases between. CDR3 DNA: TGTGCCAGCAGCCAAGTGCAGACGCCGGGGGAGCAGTTCTTC. Translation gives CASSQVQTPGEQFF.

The V call is TRBV3-1 (or the pseudogene TRBV3-2), the J call TRBJ1-2, with TRBD1 matching over 7 bases. Germline CDR1 LGHDT, CDR2 YNNKEL (reference sequence). The J segment lost 0 bases and the V segment lost 5 bases, leaving 3 bases of the junction unmatched. CDR3 size: 14 residues. The CDR3 sequence: CASSRGQPNYGYTF. CDR3 sequence (DNA): TGTGCCAGCAGCAGGGGACAGCCTAACTATGGCTACACCTTC.

V gene TRBV27 combines with J gene TRBJ2-1, with 7 bases identical to TRBD2. The CDR3 spans 14 residues. The germline gives CDR1 MNHEY, CDR2 SMNVEV (reference sequence). V lost 8 bases to trimming and J lost 5 bases; unmatched junction nucleotides: 9. CDR3 nucleotide sequence: TGTGCCAGCTCCTGGGGGGGGGATAACAATGAGCAGTTCTTC. Protein product: CASSWGGDNNEQFF.

The J gene is TRBJ2-2, the V gene TRBV28, with TRBD2 identical over 7 bases. Germline V gene data show CDR1 as MDHEN and CDR2 as SYDVKM. With V trimmed by 8 bases and J by 6 bases, 9 bases remained unmatched. The CDR3 loop spans 14 amino acids. CDR3 DNA sequence: TGTGCCAGCTCTAGGGGCGGGAGCGCCGGGGAGCTGTTTTTT. This codes for CASSRGGSAGELFF.